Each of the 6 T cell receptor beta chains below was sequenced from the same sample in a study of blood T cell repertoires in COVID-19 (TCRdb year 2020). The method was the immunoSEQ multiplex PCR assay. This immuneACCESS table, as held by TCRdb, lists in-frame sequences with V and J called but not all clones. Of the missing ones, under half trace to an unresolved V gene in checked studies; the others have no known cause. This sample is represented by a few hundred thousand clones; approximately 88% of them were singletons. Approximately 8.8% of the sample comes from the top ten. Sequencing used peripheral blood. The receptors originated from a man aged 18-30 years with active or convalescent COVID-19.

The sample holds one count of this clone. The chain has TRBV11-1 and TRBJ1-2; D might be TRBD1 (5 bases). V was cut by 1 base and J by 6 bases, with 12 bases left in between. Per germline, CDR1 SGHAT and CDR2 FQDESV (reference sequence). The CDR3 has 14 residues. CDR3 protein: CASSLGRAGNGYTF. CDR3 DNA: TGTGCCAGCAGCTTAGGTCGGGCAGGGAATGGCTACACCTTC.

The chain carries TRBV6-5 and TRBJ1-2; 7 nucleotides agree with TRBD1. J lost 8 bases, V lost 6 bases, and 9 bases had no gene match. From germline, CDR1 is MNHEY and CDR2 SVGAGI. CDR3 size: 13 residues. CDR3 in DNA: TGTGCCAGCAGAAGGGACAGCAGGGGCGGCTACACCTTC. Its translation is CASRRDSRGGYTF.

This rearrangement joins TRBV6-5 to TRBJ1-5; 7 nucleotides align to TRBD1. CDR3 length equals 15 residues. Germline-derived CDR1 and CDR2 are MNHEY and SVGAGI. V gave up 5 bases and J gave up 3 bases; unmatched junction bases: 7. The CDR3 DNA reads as TGTGCCAGCAGTCGGGACAGCTTCTTCAATCAGCCCCAGCATTTT. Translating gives CASSRDSFFNQPQHF.

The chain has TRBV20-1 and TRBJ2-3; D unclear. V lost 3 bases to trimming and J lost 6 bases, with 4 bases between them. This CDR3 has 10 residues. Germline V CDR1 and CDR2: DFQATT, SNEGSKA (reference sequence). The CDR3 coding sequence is TGCAGTGCTAGCCATGATACGCAGTATTTT. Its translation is CSASHDTQYF.

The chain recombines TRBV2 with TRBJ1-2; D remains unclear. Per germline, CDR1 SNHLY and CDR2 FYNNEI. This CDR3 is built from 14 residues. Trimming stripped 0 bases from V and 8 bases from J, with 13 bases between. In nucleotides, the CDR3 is TGTGCCAGCAGTGAAGCCCGGGTCCGAGGGGGCTACACCTTC. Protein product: CASSEARVRGGYTF.

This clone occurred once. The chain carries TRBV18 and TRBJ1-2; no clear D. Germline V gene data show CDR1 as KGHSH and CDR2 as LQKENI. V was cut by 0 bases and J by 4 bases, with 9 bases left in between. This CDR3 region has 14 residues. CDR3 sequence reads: CASSPPIAFYGYTF. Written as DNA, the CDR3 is TGTGCCAGCTCACCACCGATAGCCTTCTATGGCTACACCTTC.